Below, 13 T cell receptor beta chains from the same sample are listed, as sequenced in a study of blood T cell repertoires in COVID-19. Some clones are missing from TCRdb's copy, which holds only in-frame ones; the method was immunoSEQ multiplex PCR. In the table there are about 230,000 clones, about 84% of which are singletons. Sequencing input: peripheral blood. The receptors derive from a woman at least 80 years old with acute or convalescent COVID-19.

This clone was detected only once. This chain links TRBV2 with TRBJ1-4, with D perhaps matching TRBD1 (5 bases). Germline V gives CDR1 SNHLY, CDR2 FYNNEI. Trimming took 9 bases from V and 8 from J, leaving 19 bases between them. CDR3 length: 14 residues. DNA for the CDR3: TGTGCCAGTAGCAAGGGGACTCTGGAAGAAAAACTGTTTTTT. Translating gives CASSKGTLEEKLFF.

This chain uses TRBV6-1 with TRBJ2-3, with 10 bases that match TRBD2. Looked up from germline, CDR1 is MNHNS and CDR2 is SASEGT. V shed 3 bases and J 8 bases; nucleotides not matched to a gene: 8. This CDR3 is 15 amino acids long. The CDR3 loop is CASSEDWTSGSTQYF. The DNA for the CDR3 is TGTGCCAGCAGTGAGGATTGGACTAGCGGTAGTACGCAGTATTTT.

This clone was counted a few times. This chain links TRBV12-3 or TRBV12-4 with TRBJ2-1, with D possibly TRBD2 on 5 matching bases. Trimming took off 4 bases at V and 7 bases at J, with 11 bases between the two ends. This CDR3 has 13 amino acids. CDR3 nucleotide sequence: TGTGCCAGCAGTTCTTCCGGGGTAAATGAGCAGTTCTTC. This gives the protein CASSSSGVNEQFF.

This clone came up a few times. This chain links TRBV9 with TRBJ2-1; D might be TRBD1 (6 bases). This CDR3 contains 15 residues. V lost 2 bases, J lost 3 bases, and 12 bases lay in between. The germline V gene encodes CDR1 SGDLS and CDR2 YYNGEE. The CDR3 sequence is CASSVGDTNYNEQFF. The CDR3 nucleotides read TGTGCCAGCAGCGTGGGGGACACCAACTACAATGAGCAGTTCTTC.

V is TRBV30 and J is TRBJ2-5; weak D call: TRBD2 (5 bases). This CDR3 comprises 13 residues. Trimming shortened V by 1 base and J by 0 bases, and 6 bases separated the two germline ends. Per germline, CDR1 GTSNPN and CDR2 SVGIG (reference sequence). The CDR3 DNA follows: TGTGCCTGGAGTGGAGGGTACCAAGAGACCCAGTACTTC. It yields the protein CAWSGGYQETQYF. Full variable domain (missing parts from reference TRBV30 and TRBJ2-5): SQTIHQWPATLVQPVGSPLSLECTVEGTSNPNLYWYRQAAGRGLQLLFYSVGIGQISSEVPQNLSASRPQDRQFILSSKKLLLSDSGFYLCAWSGGYQETQYFGPGTRLLVL.

This chain links TRBV30 with TRBJ2-2, with D tentatively TRBD1 (5 bases). V gave up 4 bases and J gave up 3 bases, with 15 bases separating them. Germline V gene data show CDR1 as GTSNPN and CDR2 as SVGIG (reference sequence). The CDR3 consists of 15 residues. CDR3 in amino acids: CAWNPLGPDTGELFF. DNA of the CDR3: TGTGCCTGGAATCCTCTGGGGCCAGACACCGGGGAGCTGTTTTTT.

J is TRBJ2-5 and V is TRBV25-1, with 12 bases fitting TRBD2. The ends lost 5 bases at V and 5 bases at J; junction bases unmatched: 6. Germline CDR1 MGHDK, CDR2 SYGVNS. CDR3 length: 15 amino acids. CDR3 sequence reads: CASSSASGGGETQYF. The CDR3 DNA is TGTGCCAGCAGTAGCGCTAGCGGGGGGGGCGAGACCCAGTACTTC.

This chain joins TRBV7-8 and TRBJ1-1; D gene unclear. Germline values: CDR1 SGHVS, CDR2 FQNEAQ. The V end lost 5 bases, the J end lost 1 base, and 14 bases lay between the germline ends. The CDR3 covers 15 residues. Here the CDR3 DNA reads TGTGCCAGCAGCCCCAGCCTGCCGGGGAACACTGAAGCTTTCTTT. Translating gives CASSPSLPGNTEAFF.

J is TRBJ1-3 and V is TRBV2; D is perhaps TRBD1 (5 bases). The CDR3 loop spans 14 amino acids. Trimming stripped 5 bases from V and 1 base from J, with 9 bases between. Per germline, CDR1 SNHLY and CDR2 FYNNEI. This CDR3 is CASSTRESGNTIYF. In DNA form, the CDR3 reads TGTGCCAGCAGTACCAGGGAATCTGGAAACACCATATATTTT.

V gene TRBV2 combines with J gene TRBJ1-4; 11 bases are shared with TRBD1. The CDR3 runs 20 residues. The J segment lost 0 bases and the V segment lost 6 bases, leaving 15 bases of the junction unmatched. The germline V gene has CDR1 SNHLY and CDR2 FYNNEI. CDR3 residues: CASSLGQGVRGSATNEKLFF. The CDR3 nucleotides read TGTGCCAGCAGCCTGGGACAGGGGGTTCGTGGGTCTGCAACTAATGAAAAACTGTTTTTT.

The sample holds one count of this clone. The rearrangement joins TRBV18 to TRBJ1-1, with D maybe TRBD1 (5 bases). Germline loops: CDR1 KGHSH, CDR2 LQKENI. V lost 3 bases, J lost 1 base, and 9 bases lay in between. This CDR3 has 14 residues. The CDR3 is CASSPLGANTEAFF. The CDR3 coding sequence is TGTGCCAGCTCACCCCTAGGGGCGAACACTGAAGCTTTCTTT.

The gene calls are TRBV5-1 and TRBJ1-6; 8 bases are a match to TRBD1. CDR3 length equals 14 residues. Germline loops: CDR1 SGHRS, CDR2 YFSETQ. The ends lost 2 bases at V and 6 bases at J; junction bases unmatched: 1. Written as DNA, the CDR3 is TGCGCCAGCAGCTTCGGACAGGGTAATTCACCCCTCCACTTT. This sequence encodes CASSFGQGNSPLHF.

V gene TRBV5-6 combines with J gene TRBJ2-1; D call uncertain. The V gene's germline CDR1 is SGHDT and CDR2 YYEEEE. The length of the CDR3 is 15 residues. V lost 5 bases and J lost 4, with 16 bases in between. The CDR3 loop is CASSGRQILYNEQFF. The CDR3 nucleotides are TGTGCCAGCAGTGGCAGGCAAATCTTATACAATGAGCAGTTCTTC. The complete variable domain, with remaining parts taken from reference TRBV5-6 and TRBJ2-1, reads DAGVTQSPTHLIKTRGQQVTLRCSPKSGHDTVSWYQQALGQGPQFIFQYYEEEERQRGNFPDRFSGHQFPNYSSELNVNALLLGDSALYLCASSGRQILYNEQFFGPGTRLTVL.